These T cell receptor beta chains were read from a single sample in a study of cytomegalovirus exposure and HLA in healthy donors. The data were produced by immunoSEQ multiplex PCR, yet TCRdb's version contains in-frame clones alone and is incomplete. The data contain roughly 130,000 clones, roughly 79% of them seen just once; the ten biggest clones take up approximately 1.7%. Sequences were obtained from PBMCs. The origin of the receptors is a woman in her forties or fifties in good health and CMV-seronegative. Each CDR3 is given with its conserved first and last residue. Fields, in order: J gene, clone size, V gene, D gene, CDR3 protein, CDR3 DNA. A D gene is named only where the DNA matches it firmly. The listing skips clone size in some rows; elsewhere it reads once, few, many or a size class.

J gene: TRBJ1-5
clone size: -
V gene: TRBV29-1
D gene: -
CDR3 protein: CSVGGVNQPQHF
CDR3 DNA: TGCAGCGTTGGGGGAGTCAATCAGCCCCAGCATTTT

J gene: TRBJ1-4
clone size: -
V gene: TRBV7-2
D gene: -
CDR3 protein: CASSSQGGVTRGTNEKLFF
CDR3 DNA: TGTGCCAGCAGCTCCCAAGGCGGGGTCACCCGGGGGACTAATGAAAAACTGTTTTTT

J gene: TRBJ2-1
clone size: -
V gene: TRBV6-1
D gene: -
CDR3 protein: CASTISGTYNEQFF
CDR3 DNA: TGTGCCAGCACCATTAGCGGAACCTACAATGAGCAGTTCTTC

J gene: TRBJ2-5
clone size: -
V gene: TRBV30
D gene: -
CDR3 protein: CAWSVWRGSETQYF
CDR3 DNA: TGTGCCTGGAGTGTGTGGAGAGGGTCCGAGACCCAGTACTTC

J gene: TRBJ1-3
clone size: -
V gene: TRBV6-5
D gene: TRBD1
CDR3 protein: CASRGSPDRGNTIYF
CDR3 DNA: TGTGCCAGCAGGGGGTCCCCGGACAGGGGGAACACCATATATTTT

J gene: TRBJ1-4
clone size: -
V gene: TRBV25-1
D gene: TRBD1
CDR3 protein: CASSDGRGYEKLFF
CDR3 DNA: TGTGCCAGCAGTGACGGCAGGGGGTATGAAAAACTGTTTTTT

J gene: TRBJ1-1
clone size: -
V gene: TRBV19
D gene: -
CDR3 protein: CASRGNPPGDDTEAFF
CDR3 DNA: TGTGCCAGTAGGGGGAATCCCCCCGGGGATGACACTGAAGCTTTCTTT

J gene: TRBJ2-5
clone size: -
V gene: TRBV28
D gene: TRBD2
CDR3 protein: CASQLAGLQETQYF
CDR3 DNA: TGTGCCAGCCAGCTAGCGGGACTCCAAGAGACCCAGTACTTC

J gene: TRBJ2-3
clone size: -
V gene: TRBV7-9
D gene: TRBD2
CDR3 protein: CASSSWTSGSGADTQYF
CDR3 DNA: TGTGCCAGCAGCTCCTGGACTAGCGGGAGTGGGGCAGATACGCAGTATTTT

J gene: TRBJ2-2
clone size: -
V gene: TRBV6-1
D gene: -
CDR3 protein: CASKLVSNTGELFF
CDR3 DNA: TGTGCCAGCAAACTAGTATCGAACACCGGGGAGCTGTTTTTT

J gene: TRBJ1-2
clone size: -
V gene: TRBV7-9
D gene: TRBD1
CDR3 protein: CASSFHLDRAGYTF
CDR3 DNA: TGTGCCAGCAGCTTCCACTTGGACAGGGCGGGCTACACCTTC

J gene: TRBJ1-5
clone size: once
V gene: TRBV30
D gene: -
CDR3 protein: CAWSVSRGSNSNQPQHF
CDR3 DNA: TGTGCCTGGAGTGTGTCCAGGGGTTCTAATAGCAATCAGCCCCAGCATTTT

J gene: TRBJ2-3
clone size: -
V gene: TRBV7-9
D gene: TRBD2
CDR3 protein: CASSLAPGTRYSYF
CDR3 DNA: TGTGCCAGCAGCTTAGCGCCCGGGACTAGGTACTCGTATTTT

J gene: TRBJ2-1
clone size: -
V gene: TRBV9
D gene: TRBD2
CDR3 protein: CASSVDASGIKNEQFF
CDR3 DNA: TGTGCCAGCAGCGTAGATGCTAGCGGGATAAAAAATGAGCAGTTCTTC

J gene: TRBJ1-1
clone size: -
V gene: TRBV5-1
D gene: TRBD1
CDR3 protein: CASSLQGEGTEAFF
CDR3 DNA: TGCGCCAGCAGCTTACAGGGGGAAGGAACTGAAGCTTTCTTT

J gene: TRBJ1-2
clone size: -
V gene: TRBV15
D gene: -
CDR3 protein: CATSRAPGGYGYTF
CDR3 DNA: TGTGCCACCAGCAGAGCGCCGGGGGGGTATGGCTACACCTTC

J gene: TRBJ1-1
clone size: -
V gene: TRBV7-3
D gene: TRBD1
CDR3 protein: CASSLTQQGATEAFF
CDR3 DNA: TGTGCCAGCAGCTTAACGCAACAGGGGGCCACTGAAGCTTTCTTT

J gene: TRBJ1-3
clone size: -
V gene: TRBV5-4
D gene: -
CDR3 protein: CAIPGRGNTIYF
CDR3 DNA: TGTGCCATCCCCGGGAGGGGAAACACCATATATTTT

J gene: TRBJ2-3
clone size: -
V gene: TRBV28
D gene: -
CDR3 protein: CASSFRQAHDTQYF
CDR3 DNA: TGTGCCAGCAGTTTCCGACAGGCCCACGATACGCAGTATTTT

J gene: TRBJ2-7
clone size: few
V gene: TRBV14
D gene: TRBD2
CDR3 protein: CASSPGLAGREQYF
CDR3 DNA: TGTGCCAGCAGCCCTGGACTAGCGGGAAGGGAGCAGTACTTC

J gene: TRBJ2-3
clone size: -
V gene: TRBV27
D gene: -
CDR3 protein: CASSLWRGDTQYF
CDR3 DNA: TGTGCCAGCAGTTTGTGGCGGGGAGATACGCAGTATTTT

J gene: TRBJ1-2
clone size: few
V gene: TRBV11-3
D gene: -
CDR3 protein: CASTQAGYYGYPF
CDR3 DNA: TGTGCCAGCACCCAAGCCGGATACTATGGCTACCCCTTC

J gene: TRBJ2-7
clone size: -
V gene: TRBV27
D gene: TRBD2
CDR3 protein: CASSYTWGGSYEQYF
CDR3 DNA: TGTGCCAGCAGTTACACTTGGGGGGGTTCCTACGAGCAGTACTTC

J gene: TRBJ2-5
clone size: -
V gene: TRBV7-2
D gene: TRBD1
CDR3 protein: CASSSRIGTGEETQYF
CDR3 DNA: TGTGCCAGCAGCTCTCGAATAGGGACAGGAGAAGAGACCCAGTACTTC

J gene: TRBJ2-7
clone size: -
V gene: TRBV5-1
D gene: -
CDR3 protein: CASSLFRGTHEQYF
CDR3 DNA: TGTGCCAGCAGCTTGTTTCGGGGGACCCACGAGCAGTACTTC

J gene: TRBJ1-1
clone size: -
V gene: TRBV6-1
D gene: -
CDR3 protein: CASKPLRVVNTEAFF
CDR3 DNA: TGTGCCAGCAAGCCGTTGAGGGTGGTGAACACTGAAGCTTTCTTT

J gene: TRBJ2-3
clone size: -
V gene: TRBV6-4
D gene: TRBD2
CDR3 protein: CASISPGTRSGKTDTQYF
CDR3 DNA: TGTGCCAGCATCTCTCCCGGGACTAGGTCGGGCAAGACAGATACGCAGTATTTT

J gene: TRBJ2-1
clone size: -
V gene: TRBV6-4
D gene: TRBD1
CDR3 protein: CASSLRQGDNEQFF
CDR3 DNA: TGTGCCAGCAGTTTGCGACAGGGGGACAATGAGCAGTTCTTC

J gene: TRBJ2-2
clone size: -
V gene: TRBV6-6
D gene: TRBD2
CDR3 protein: CASSSGATGELFF
CDR3 DNA: TGTGCCAGCAGTAGCGGGGCGACCGGGGAGCTGTTTTTT